A selection of T cell receptor beta chains follows, all from one sample in a study of glioma-infiltrating T cells. TCRdb reprocessed the multiplex PCR reads via MiXCR and lists one record per CDR3 protein. Counted here are about 140,000 distinct CDR3 sequences, approximately 39% occurring once; the ten biggest clones make up about 18%. The sample taken for sequencing was glioma tissue, nonneoplastic brain tissue, or PBMCs (not recorded which). Receptor source: a human donor with low-grade glioma or glioblastoma, undergoing nonglioma brain surgery, or in good health (not recorded which). Both conserved end residues are part of each CDR3. Each record gives: V gene, clone size, J gene, D gene, CDR3 DNA, CDR3 protein. The D gene is left open where the match is weak. Clone size, where shown, is once, few, many, or a class for clones that have expanded.

>TRBV2|many|TRBJ1-1|NA
TGTGCCAGCAGTGGGGGACAACCCATGAACACTGAAGCTTTCTTT
CASSGGQPMNTEAFF
>TRBV28|NA|TRBJ1-1|NA
TGTGCCAGCAGTTCCGGGGGGCAGAAGAACACTGAAGCTTTCTTT
CASSSGGQKNTEAFF
>TRBV7-3|NA|TRBJ1-1|TRBD1
TGTGCCAGCAGTTTCTCTACCGGGACAGGGCTGAACACTGAAGCTTTCTTT
CASSFSTGTGLNTEAFF
>TRBV27|few|TRBJ2-7|TRBD1
TGTGCCAGCAGTTTGGGGTCGGGACAGGGACGCTACGAGCAGTACTTC
CASSLGSGQGRYEQYF
>TRBV27|NA|TRBJ1-1|TRBD1
TGTGCCAGCAGGAGGGGACAGGCGAACACTGAAGCTTTCTTT
CASRRGQANTEAFF
>TRBV4-1|NA|TRBJ2-1|TRBD2
TGCGCCAGCAGCCAACGCCCGACAGCGGGGGGGCTGAGGGAGCAGTTCTTC
CASSQRPTAGGLREQFF
>TRBV6-6|few|TRBJ1-1|NA
TGTGCCAGCAGGGTTGGGACTGAGGCTTTCTTT
CASRVGTEAFF
>TRBV7-2|few|TRBJ1-1|NA
TGTGCCACACAGTGGACGGGGGACACTGAAGCTTTCTTT
CATQWTGDTEAFF
>TRBV20-1|few|TRBJ1-2|TRBD1
TGCAGTGCTAGAGTCTTGCCGACAGGGGTTGGCTACACCTTC
CSARVLPTGVGYTF
>TRBV7-2|NA|TRBJ2-5|NA
TGTGCCAGCAGCTTAATTGTCGGGACACTGTACTTC
CASSLIVGTLYF
>TRBV27|few|TRBJ1-6|TRBD1
TGTGCCAGCAGTTTAAGACAGGGAAATTCACCCCTCCACTTT
CASSLRQGNSPLHF
>TRBV5-4|NA|TRBJ1-1|NA
TGTGCCAGCAGCAAACAGGGAGAGGTCACTGAAGCTTTCTTT
CASSKQGEVTEAFF
>TRBV28|NA|TRBJ2-1|TRBD1
TGTGCCAGCAGACAAAGACAGGGGATCAATGAGCAGTTCTTC
CASRQRQGINEQFF
>TRBV20-1|few|TRBJ2-3|NA
TGCAGTGCTGGAGACGCCACAGATACGCAGTATTTT
CSAGDATDTQYF
>TRBV18|many|TRBJ2-5|NA
TGTGCCAGCTCACCCCAAGAGACCCAGTACTTC
CASSPQETQYF
>TRBV7-2|NA|TRBJ2-1|TRBD2
TGTGCCAACAGCTTATCCCAATTAGCGGGAGGGCAGTTCTTC
CANSLSQLAGGQFF
>TRBV19|NA|TRBJ2-5|TRBD2
TGTGCCAGTAGCACGGGGCTGCTAGCGGGAGGTCAAGAGACCCAGTACTTC
CASSTGLLAGGQETQYF
>TRBV20-1|NA|TRBJ2-4|NA
TGCAGTGCTAGAGTGCGAGGGTTTGAGAAAAACATTCAGTACTTC
CSARVRGFEKNIQYF
>TRBV25-1|few|TRBJ2-7|NA
TGTGCCAGCAGTGAATACTGGGACAACTCCTACGAGCAGTACTTC
CASSEYWDNSYEQYF
>TRBV6-1|NA|TRBJ2-5|NA
TGTGCCAGCAGTACACCCCCTCAAGAGACCCAGTACTTC
CASSTPPQETQYF
>TRBV6-1|many|TRBJ1-1|NA
TGTGCCAGCAGCCTTGGACGGTTCACTGAAGCTTTCTTT
CASSLGRFTEAFF
>TRBV6-1|many|TRBJ2-5|NA
TGTGCCGCTCAACGAGAAGTCCAGTACTTC
CAAQREVQYF
>TRBV28|NA|TRBJ2-5|NA
TGTGCCAGCAGTAACCCGCCCCAAGAGACCCAGTACTTC
CASSNPPQETQYF
>TRBV20-1|NA|TRBJ1-2|NA
TGCAGTGCTACAAGGGGGGGAGTAAGTGGCTACACCTTC
CSATRGGVSGYTF